The 11 T cell receptor beta chains listed next were all sequenced from one sample in a study of blood T cells in healthy people across ages. Sample-barcoded 5' priming and a J-beta primer mix drove a second PCR of about 6 to 11 cycles. TCRdb independently ran MiXCR on the 5' RACE reads; one entry per CDR3 protein. The repertoire includes around 650,000 distinct CDR3 sequences, about 43% of them detected once, and about 32% sits in the top ten. The material sequenced was blood. These receptors all stem from a man aged 80 or over in good health.

This sequence joins TRBV28 and TRBJ2-3; weak D call: TRBD1 (6 bases). The V gene lost 6 bases and the J gene lost 1 base, with 8 bases spanning the gap. The germline V gene has CDR1 MDHEN and CDR2 SYDVKM. The CDR3 covers 13 residues. The CDR3 DNA reads TGTGCCAGCAGGGGACACCGCACAGATACGCAGTATTTT. Amino acids: CASRGHRTDTQYF.

To note about this clonotype: This clone may be a read error of a much larger clone one base away. This chain connects TRBV12-3 or TRBV12-4 to TRBJ2-3, with D unclear. CDR3 length: 15 amino acids. V shed 4 bases and J shed 0 bases, with 11 bases lying between them. The chain's CDR3 is CASSSLNGSTDTQYF. CDR3 bases: TGTGCCAGCAGTTCCCTTAATGGGAGCACAGATACGCAGTATTTT.

There are a few counts of this clonotype. The chain couples TRBV12-3 or TRBV12-4 to TRBJ2-2; the D gene is possibly TRBD1 (6 bases). CDR3 length: 15 amino acids. Trimming took off 6 bases at V and 1 base at J, with 12 bases between the two ends. This chain's CDR3 is CASSRGAGNTGELFF. In nucleotides, the CDR3 is TGTGCCAGCAGCAGGGGAGCCGGGAACACCGGGGAGCTGTTTTTT.

The chain is built from TRBV3-1 and TRBJ2-3; D remains unclear. Trimming removed 1 base from V and 0 bases from J, with 8 bases in between. Germline-derived CDR1 and CDR2 are LGHDT and YNNKEL (reference sequence). The CDR3 totals 15 residues. CDR3 bases: TGTGCCAGCAGCCAAGGCGGATTAAGCACAGATACGCAGTATTTT. Amino acids: CASSQGGLSTDTQYF.

The rearrangement links TRBV7-3 to TRBJ2-6; 7 bases match TRBD1. Trimming at V came to 4 bases and at J to 0 bases, leaving 9 bases not matched to a gene. The CDR3 has 18 residues. Germline-derived CDR1 and CDR2 are SGHTA and FQGTGA. CDR3 sequence (DNA): TGTGCCAGCAGCTCAAGTCCGGGACAGAACTCTGGGGCCAACGTCCTGACTTTC. This gives the protein CASSSSPGQNSGANVLTF.

About this clonotype itself: This may arise from a read error, as a much more abundant clone is one base away. The chain links TRBV12-3 or TRBV12-4 to TRBJ2-1; D perhaps matches TRBD2 (5 bases). CDR3 length equals 15 residues. V was cut by 2 bases and J by 13 bases, with 21 bases left in between. The chain's CDR3 is CASSLLGLEGETQFF. The CDR3 DNA is TGTGCCAGCAGTTTACTCGGCCTCGAGGGAGAGACCCAGTTCTTC.

The chain couples TRBV20-1 to TRBJ1-4; D perhaps matches TRBD1 (5 bases). This CDR3 has 14 residues. The ends were cut back, 6 bases at V and 5 bases at J, with 16 bases in the middle. Germline loops: CDR1 DFQATT, CDR2 SNEGSKA (reference sequence). The CDR3 DNA follows: TGCAGTGCCCAAGACGGGGGGGGGAATGAAAAACTGTTTTTT. It encodes CSAQDGGGNEKLFF.

The chain uses TRBV3-1 and TRBJ2-3; possible D gene TRBD2, 5 bases. The V and J ends lost 4 bases and 0 bases respectively, with 14 bases between them. The CDR3 is made up of 16 amino acids. Germline V gene data show CDR1 as LGHDT and CDR2 as YNNKEL (reference sequence). In DNA, the CDR3 is TGTGCCAGCAGCCTAAGGGTCGGGGTAAGCACAGATACGCAGTATTTT. It is translated as CASSLRVGVSTDTQYF.

V gene TRBV12-3 or TRBV12-4 combines with J gene TRBJ2-1; 11 positions match TRBD1. The CDR3 runs 15 residues. The junction had 12 bases not matched to a gene; V was cut back by 7 bases and J by 10 bases. The CDR3 sequence is CASTFGDRGGGEQFF. The CDR3 DNA follows: TGTGCCAGCACCTTCGGGGACAGGGGGGGAGGCGAGCAGTTCTTC.

Worth noting for this clonotype: Just one base apart from a much larger clone, this may be a read error. The chain uses TRBV5-1 and TRBJ2-7, with D possibly matching TRBD1 (6 bases). The CDR3 sequence is 14 residues long. Trimming pared 9 bases from V and 3 bases from J, leaving 19 bases between. CDR1 SGHRS and CDR2 YFSETQ come from the germline V gene. The CDR3 sequence: CANTLLPGDYEQYF. The CDR3 DNA reads as TGCGCCAACACTTTACTACCAGGGGACTACGAGCAGTACTTC.

This clonotype has a handful of counts. The genes are TRBV12-3 or TRBV12-4 and TRBJ1-4; D not resolved. V was trimmed by 6 bases and J by 3 bases, leaving 8 bases between them. The CDR3 extends over 13 amino acids. CDR3 loop: CASSQAANEKLFF. The CDR3 bases are TGTGCCAGCAGCCAGGCGGCTAATGAAAAACTGTTTTTT.